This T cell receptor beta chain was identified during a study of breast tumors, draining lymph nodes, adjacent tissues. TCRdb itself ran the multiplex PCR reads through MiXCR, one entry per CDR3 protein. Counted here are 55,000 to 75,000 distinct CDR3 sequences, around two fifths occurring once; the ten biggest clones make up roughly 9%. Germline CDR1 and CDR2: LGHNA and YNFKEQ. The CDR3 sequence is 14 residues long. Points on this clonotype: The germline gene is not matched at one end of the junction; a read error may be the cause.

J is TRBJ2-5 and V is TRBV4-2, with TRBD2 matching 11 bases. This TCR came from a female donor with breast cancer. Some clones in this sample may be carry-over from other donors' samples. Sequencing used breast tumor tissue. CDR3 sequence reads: CASCSGGGSEAQYF. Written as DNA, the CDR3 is TGTGCCAGCTGTAGCGGGGGGGGGTCAGAGGCCCAGTACTTC.